The entry below describes one T cell receptor (beta chain). The antigen remains unidentified. Pooled together were second doses at about 4 or about 12 weeks. This CDR3 has 19 residues. The ends were cut back, 8 bases at V and 7 bases at J, with 32 bases in the middle. CDR1 is MDHEN, CDR2 SYDVKM, per germline. Here immunoSEQ multiplex PCR was the method, and the copy in TCRdb shows in-frame clones only, minus some. The table has 65,000 to 100,000 clones, approximately 89% seen once. The data derive from a study of T cell responses to AZD1222 COVID-19 vaccine. General study results and limits: Rises in breadth and depth of Spike-specific TCRs came after two AZD1222 doses. Clonal diversity may have been underestimated, and the donors were mostly white British, with more females than males. It was only a handful of AZD1222 recipients who were seropositive at baseline.

The origin of this receptor is an adult who received the AZD1222 COVID-19 vaccine. V gene TRBV28 combines with J gene TRBJ2-2; D tentatively reads TRBD1 or TRBD2 (6 bases each). Sequencing was performed on peripheral blood, taken 28 days after the second AZD1222 dose. The chain's CDR3 is CASLGTLGGGPALVGELFF. The DNA for the CDR3 is TGTGCCAGCTTGGGTACCCTCGGGGGCGGACCTGCCCTGGTCGGGGAGCTGTTTTTT.